One sample yielded the 14 T cell receptor beta chains listed below, sequenced in a study of HIV-infected patients and healthy controls. TCRdb processed the 5' RACE reads anew with MiXCR; each CDR3 protein has one entry. The sample lists 60,000 to 70,000 distinct CDR3 sequences, around 21% occurring once. Sample: CD4+ T cells from blood. These receptors were taken from a human donor in good health.

The table lists this clonotype with many counts. The chain carries TRBV7-6 and TRBJ2-7; unclear D gene. The germline V and J ends were trimmed by 1 base and 5 bases, with 15 bases remaining between them. This CDR3 comprises 15 residues. Germline-derived CDR1 and CDR2 are SGHVS and FNYEAQ. The CDR3 region has the DNA TGTGCCAGCAGCTTAGATGGCAGGAGCCAGGACGAGCAGTACTTC. Its translation: CASSLDGRSQDEQYF.

This clonotype was seen a few times. This chain links TRBV3-1 with TRBJ1-4; TRBD1 aligns across 10 bases. V was pared by 4 bases and J by 8 bases, with 10 bases of the junction left unmatched. The length of the CDR3 is 16 residues. The germline V gene encodes CDR1 LGHDT and CDR2 YNNKEL (reference sequence). DNA for the CDR3: TGTGCCAGCAGCCTCCTCACCGGGACAGGGGACGAAAAACTGTTTTTT. Translation gives CASSLLTGTGDEKLFF.

This clonotype was seen many times. V usage is TRBV25-1 and J usage is TRBJ1-2; tentatively, D is TRBD1 (5 bases). This CDR3 spans 14 amino acids. Looked up from germline, CDR1 is MGHDK and CDR2 is SYGVNS. The germline V and J ends were trimmed by 3 bases and 4 bases, with 12 bases remaining between them. CDR3 residues: CASSESGALYGYTF. Written as DNA, the CDR3 is TGTGCCAGCAGTGAGTCCGGGGCCCTCTATGGCTACACCTTC.

There are a few counts of this clonotype. The chain has TRBV10-3 and TRBJ1-2, with D unresolved. Trimming shortened V by 6 bases and J by 4 bases, and 15 bases separated the two germline ends. In germline, CDR1 is ENHRY, CDR2 SYGVKD. This CDR3 has 14 residues. CDR3 sequence reads: CAIREPFSVYGYTF. CDR3 sequence (DNA): TGTGCCATCAGAGAGCCCTTTTCCGTCTATGGCTACACCTTC.

This clonotype showed up many times. The chain recombines TRBV19 with TRBJ2-2; 7 bases are a match to TRBD1. The CDR3 has 13 amino acids. The V gene end was trimmed by 5 bases and the J gene end by 6 bases; junction bases not matched to a gene: 3. Germline V lookup: CDR1 LNHDA, CDR2 SQIVND (reference sequence). This chain's CDR3 is CASSGQGAGELFF. CDR3 nucleotides: TGTGCCAGTAGTGGTCAGGGGGCCGGGGAGCTGTTTTTT. Supplemented by reference TRBV19 and TRBJ2-2, the full variable domain reads DGGITQSPKYLFRKEGQNVTLSCEQNLNHDAMYWYRQDPGQGLRLIYYSQIVNDFQKGDIAEGYSVSREKKESFPLTVTSAQKNPTAFYLCASSGQGAGELFFGEGSRLTVL.

This clonotype was seen more than once but under ten times. The V call is TRBV19, the J call TRBJ1-2; 9 bases fit TRBD1. The CDR3 loop spans 15 amino acids. Germline V CDR1 and CDR2: LNHDA, SQIVND (reference sequence). Unmatched junction bases numbered 11, after V lost 7 bases and J lost 5 bases. CDR3 in amino acids: CASTPRDRVWYGYTF. CDR3 coding DNA: TGTGCCAGTACGCCCCGGGACAGGGTGTGGTATGGCTACACCTTC.

This clonotype has only a few counts. The chain has TRBV12-3 or TRBV12-4 and TRBJ2-7; D not resolved. The CDR3 loop spans 13 amino acids. V dropped 3 bases and J dropped 3 bases, with 9 bases sitting between them. In DNA, the CDR3 is TGTGCCAGCAGTTTCCGACCGAACTACGAGCAGTACTTC. Amino acid sequence: CASSFRPNYEQYF.

This clonotype was observed a handful of times. This chain joins TRBV25-1 and TRBJ2-1; 9 bases match TRBD1. The ends lost 6 bases at V and 9 bases at J; junction bases unmatched: 9. The CDR3 length is 14 residues. Germline V gene data show CDR1 as MGHDK and CDR2 as SYGVNS. CDR3 DNA: TGTGCCAGCAGGGGACAGGGTAGAGGCAGTGAGCAGTTCTTC. It translates to CASRGQGRGSEQFF.

This clonotype was detected ten times or more. The chain combines TRBV11-2 with TRBJ2-1; TRBD2 matches 14 bases. There are 17 residues in the CDR3. The V gene end was trimmed by 0 bases and the J gene end by 8 bases; junction bases not matched to a gene: 6. CDR1 is SGHAT, CDR2 FQNNGV, per germline. CDR3: CASSLDRGLAGGHEQFF. The CDR3 nucleotides are TGTGCCAGCAGCTTAGATCGAGGACTAGCGGGGGGACATGAGCAGTTCTTC.

This chain uses TRBV18 with TRBJ1-1; D might be TRBD1 (5 bases). The V end lost 3 bases, the J end lost 3 bases, and 14 bases lay between the germline ends. Germline loops: CDR1 KGHSH, CDR2 LQKENI. The CDR3 loop spans 15 amino acids. CDR3 nucleotide sequence: TGTGCCAGCTCACCCAACTACGGGGGGGACACTGAAGCTTTCTTT. Translation: CASSPNYGGDTEAFF.

This clonotype was counted only a few times. This chain links TRBV2 with TRBJ1-3; TRBD1 is a possible D gene (5 bases). Germline CDR1 reads SNHLY; CDR2 reads FYNNEI. This CDR3 has 16 residues. Trimming removed 6 bases from V and 3 bases from J, with 18 bases in between. As DNA, the CDR3 is TGTGCCAGCAGCAAGGGACCGGGGGGAAATGGAAACACCATATATTTT. Amino acids: CASSKGPGGNGNTIYF.

In its sample, this clonotype was seen many times. The chain carries TRBV10-3 and TRBJ2-7; D remains unclear. The CDR3 length is 12 residues. The V end lost 7 bases, the J end lost 2 bases, and 9 bases lay between the germline ends. The germline V gene has CDR1 ENHRY and CDR2 SYGVKD. The CDR3 DNA sequence: TGTGCCATCAACGGACCAACCTACGAGCAGTACTTC. Protein product: CAINGPTYEQYF.

The rearrangement joins TRBV3-1 to TRBJ2-2, with a tentative D call TRBD2 (7 bases). The CDR3 has 15 residues. Trimming cost V 2 bases and J 4 bases, with 11 bases left between them. CDR1 LGHDT and CDR2 YNNKEL come from the germline V gene (reference sequence). CDR3 nucleotides: TGTGCCAGCAGCCAACGCGGGGGCTTCACCGGGGAGCTGTTTTTT. As protein: CASSQRGGFTGELFF.

The chain joins TRBV11-1 to TRBJ2-5, with D perhaps TRBD1 (6 bases). CDR1 is SGHAT and CDR2 is FQDESV in the germline V gene (reference sequence). The CDR3 loop spans 15 amino acids. Deletions cut 3 bases from V and 2 bases from J, with 13 bases between. The CDR3 DNA sequence: TGTGCCAGCAGCTTCCGACAGGCCGGGCAAGAGACCCAGTACTTC. Its protein is CASSFRQAGQETQYF.